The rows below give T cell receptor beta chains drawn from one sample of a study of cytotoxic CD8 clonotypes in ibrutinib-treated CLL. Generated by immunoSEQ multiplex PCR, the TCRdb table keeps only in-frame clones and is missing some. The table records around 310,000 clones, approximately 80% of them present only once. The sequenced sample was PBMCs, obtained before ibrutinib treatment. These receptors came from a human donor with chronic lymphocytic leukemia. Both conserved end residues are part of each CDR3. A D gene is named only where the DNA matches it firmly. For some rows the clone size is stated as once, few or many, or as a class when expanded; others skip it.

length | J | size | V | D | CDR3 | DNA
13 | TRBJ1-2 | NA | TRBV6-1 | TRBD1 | CASRSGQGHGYTF | TGTGCCAGCAGGTCGGGACAGGGGCATGGCTACACCTTC
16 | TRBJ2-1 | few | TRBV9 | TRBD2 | CASSVEGSGSYNEQFF | TGTGCCAGCAGCGTAGAGGGTAGCGGGAGTTACAATGAGCAGTTCTTC
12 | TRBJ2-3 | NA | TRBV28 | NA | CATHQLTDTQYF | TGTGCCACCCACCAGCTCACAGATACGCAGTATTTT
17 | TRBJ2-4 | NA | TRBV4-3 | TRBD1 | CASSLRQGGVAKNIQYF | TGCGCCAGCAGCCTAAGACAGGGGGGAGTAGCCAAAAACATTCAGTACTTC
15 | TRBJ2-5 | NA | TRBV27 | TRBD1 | CASNSRDSTQETQYF | TGTGCCAGCAACAGCCGGGACAGCACTCAAGAGACCCAGTACTTC
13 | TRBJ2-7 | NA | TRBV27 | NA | CASSLVEADEQYF | TGTGCCAGCAGTCTTGTGGAGGCCGACGAGCAGTACTTC
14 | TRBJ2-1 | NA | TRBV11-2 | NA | CASSLGTRFGEQFF | TGTGCCAGCAGCTTAGGTACTAGATTCGGTGAGCAGTTCTTC
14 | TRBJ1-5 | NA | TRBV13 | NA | CASSSRDSNQPQHF | TGTGCCAGCAGCTCCAGGGATAGCAATCAGCCCCAGCATTTT
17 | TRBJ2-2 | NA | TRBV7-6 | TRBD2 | CASSQGLAGGTTGELFF | TGTGCCAGCAGCCAGGGACTAGCGGGAGGGACCACCGGGGAGCTGTTTTTT
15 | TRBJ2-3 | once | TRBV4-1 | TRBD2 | CASSRASGGTDTQYF | TGCGCCAGCTCGAGGGCTAGCGGGGGCACAGATACGCAGTATTTT
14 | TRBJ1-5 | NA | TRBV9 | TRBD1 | CASSLQGVNQPQHF | TGTGCCAGCAGCTTGCAGGGGGTAAATCAGCCCCAGCATTTT
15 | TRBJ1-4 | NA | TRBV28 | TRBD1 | CASSYSGTGYEKLFF | TGTGCCAGCAGTTACTCCGGGACAGGGTATGAAAAACTGTTTTTT
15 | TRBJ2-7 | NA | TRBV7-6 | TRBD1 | CASSKTGVGSYEQYF | TGTGCCAGCAGCAAGACAGGGGTGGGCTCCTACGAGCAGTACTTC
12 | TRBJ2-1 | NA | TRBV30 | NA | CAWSGTKVEQFF | TGTGCCTGGAGTGGGACTAAGGTTGAGCAGTTCTTC
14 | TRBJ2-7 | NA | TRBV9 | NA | CASSGTGHSYEQYF | TGTGCCAGCAGCGGAACGGGACATTCCTACGAGCAGTACTTC
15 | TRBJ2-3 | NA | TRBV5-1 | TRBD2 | CASSLDPSGTDTQYF | TGCGCCAGCAGCTTGGATCCTAGCGGGACAGATACGCAGTATTTT
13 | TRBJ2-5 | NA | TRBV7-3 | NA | CASSLGFRETQYF | TGTGCCAGCAGCTTAGGGTTCCGGGAGACCCAGTACTTC
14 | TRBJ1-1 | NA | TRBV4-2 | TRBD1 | CASSRSTGLTEAFF | TGTGCCAGCAGCCGGTCGACAGGGCTCACTGAAGCTTTCTTT
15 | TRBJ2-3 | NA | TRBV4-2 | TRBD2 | CASSQDGLAGDTQYF | TGTGCCAGCAGCCAAGACGGACTAGCGGGAGATACGCAGTATTTT
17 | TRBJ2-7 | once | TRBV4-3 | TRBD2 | CASSQETGTSRTYEQYF | TGCGCCAGCAGCCAAGAGACCGGGACTAGCAGAACCTACGAGCAGTACTTC
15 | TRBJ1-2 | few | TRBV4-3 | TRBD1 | CASSQARTGPYGYTF | TGCGCCAGCAGCCAAGCTCGGACAGGGCCCTATGGCTACACCTTC
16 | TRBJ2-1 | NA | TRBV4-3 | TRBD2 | CASSHLGLAGDNEQFF | TGCGCCAGCAGCCACCTAGGACTAGCGGGGGACAATGAGCAGTTCTTC
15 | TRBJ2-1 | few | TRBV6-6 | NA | CASSSLAGRYNEQFF | TGTGCCAGCAGTTCCCTGGCGGGACGATACAATGAGCAGTTCTTC
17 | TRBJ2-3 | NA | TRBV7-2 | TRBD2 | CASSARLAGGGTDTQYF | TGTGCCAGCAGCGCCCGACTAGCGGGAGGCGGCACAGATACGCAGTATTTT
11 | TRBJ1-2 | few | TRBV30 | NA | CAWKVRGGYTF | TGTGCCTGGAAAGTGAGAGGAGGCTACACCTTC
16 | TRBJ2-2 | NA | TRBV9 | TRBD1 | CASSAGTDSNTGELFF | TGTGCCAGCAGCGCCGGGACAGATTCGAACACCGGGGAGCTGTTTTTT